This TCR beta chain emerged from a study of blood T cell repertoires in COVID-19. Germline values: CDR1 ENHRY, CDR2 SYGVKD. The V gene lost 10 bases and the J gene lost 0 bases, with 19 bases spanning the gap. The CDR3 consists of 15 residues. Assay used: immunoSEQ multiplex PCR; TCRdb lists only in-frame clones, some missing. In the table there are over 100,000 clones, 60% to 75% of which are singletons. This sequence originates from a woman between 65 and 79 years old with acute or convalescent COVID-19. The rearrangement uses TRBV10-3 and TRBJ2-7; maybe TRBD2 (6 bases). Material for sequencing was peripheral blood. CDR3 sequence (DNA): TGTGCCAGTAGCGGCCGTAGCGGTTTCTCCTACGAGCAGTACTTC. It specifies CASSGRSGFSYEQYF.